The 21 T cell receptor beta chains given below trace back to one sample, sequenced in a study of cytomegalovirus exposure and HLA in healthy donors. PCR was performed using 60 Vbeta and 13 Jbeta primers. Here immunoSEQ multiplex PCR was the method, and the copy in TCRdb shows in-frame clones only, minus some. Among more than 45,000 clones listed, roughly 82% were seen once. Sequencing was performed on PBMCs. The receptors derive from a man younger than 45 in good health and CMV-seronegative.

The chain links TRBV6-6 to TRBJ1-1; D remains unclear. Germline V gene data show CDR1 as MNHNY and CDR2 as SVGAGI (reference sequence). This CDR3 is built from 13 residues. The V gene lost 5 bases and the J gene lost 5 bases, with 12 bases spanning the gap. CDR3 coding DNA: TGTGCCAGCAGTGCCTCCCGAGGGACTGAAGCTTTCTTT. Translated, it gives CASSASRGTEAFF.

This clone came up once. This rearrangement joins TRBV20-1 to TRBJ1-2, with 8 bases lining up with TRBD1. Trimming removed 4 bases from V and 6 bases from J; junction bases left unmatched: 1. Germline-derived CDR1 and CDR2 are DFQATT and SNEGSKA (reference sequence). The CDR3 runs 11 residues. CDR3: CSATTGDGYTF. In nucleotides, the CDR3 is TGCAGTGCTACGACAGGGGATGGCTACACCTTC.

The chain combines TRBV15 with TRBJ1-6, with D unclear. Per germline, CDR1 LNHNV and CDR2 YYDKDF (reference sequence). V was cut by 2 bases and J by 7 bases, with 15 bases left in between. The CDR3 spans 16 residues. The CDR3 DNA reads as TGTGCCACCAGCAGAACACAAAGATCGCCCAATTCACCCCTCCACTTT. This translates into CATSRTQRSPNSPLHF.

This clone was seen only a few times. The chain uses TRBV29-1 and TRBJ1-1, with unresolved D. The V end was cut by 3 bases, the J end by 0 bases, with 8 bases between. Germline CDR1 is SQVTM and CDR2 is ANQGSEA. This CDR3 region has 13 residues. The CDR3 reads CSVDPDLNTEAFF. The CDR3 DNA is TGCAGCGTTGATCCAGACTTGAACACTGAAGCTTTCTTT.

The genes are TRBV7-3 and TRBJ2-3; 8 nucleotides align to TRBD2. Unmatched junction bases numbered 2, after V lost 0 bases and J lost 3 bases. The CDR3 length is 15 residues. Germline CDR1 is SGHTA and CDR2 is FQGTGA. CDR3 DNA sequence: TGTGCCAGCAGCTTAACTAGCGGGGAAACAGATACGCAGTATTTT. Translating it yields CASSLTSGETDTQYF.

The CDR3 loop is CASSLGAGDTEAFF. The CDR3 coding sequence is TGTGCCAGCAGCTTGGGGGCAGGGGACACTGAAGCTTTCTTT. This chain uses TRBV5-4 with TRBJ1-1, with a weak D call TRBD1 (6 bases). CDR1 is SGHNT and CDR2 is YYREEE in the germline V gene (reference sequence). This CDR3 is built from 14 residues. Trimming pared 0 bases from V and 3 bases from J, leaving 9 bases between.

The chain combines TRBV6-5 with TRBJ1-5; the D is unclear. CDR1 is MNHEY and CDR2 is SVGAGI in the germline V gene. V was clipped by 0 bases and J by 7 bases, with 10 bases between them. This CDR3 comprises 14 residues. This CDR3 is CASSYSGGKQPQHF. CDR3 coding DNA: TGTGCCAGCAGTTACTCAGGAGGTAAACAGCCCCAGCATTTT.

The chain uses TRBV2 and TRBJ1-1, with 7 bases matching TRBD1. From germline, CDR1 is SNHLY and CDR2 FYNNEI. The J segment lost 0 bases and the V segment lost 7 bases, leaving 14 bases of the junction unmatched. This CDR3 region has 17 residues. The CDR3 is CASTTTLRGQLNTEAFF. CDR3 DNA sequence: TGTGCCAGCACTACAACCCTAAGGGGACAGTTGAACACTGAAGCTTTCTTT. Drawing the rest from reference TRBV2 and TRBJ1-1, the complete variable domain is EPEVTQTPSHQVTQMGQEVILRCVPISNHLYFYWYRQILGQKVEFLVSFYNNEISEKSEIFDDQFSVERPDGSNFTLKIRSTKLEDSAMYFCASTTTLRGQLNTEAFFGQGTRLTVV.

The chain couples TRBV7-3 to TRBJ2-1; D is ambiguous. The CDR3 consists of 16 residues. In germline, CDR1 is SGHTA, CDR2 FQGTGA. V was cut by 5 bases and J by 0 bases, with 14 bases left in between. The CDR3 DNA is TGTGCCAGCAGCCCCATGGCGAGAGGCTCCTACAATGAGCAGTTCTTC. Encoded protein: CASSPMARGSYNEQFF.

The genes are TRBV7-6 and TRBJ2-3; perhaps TRBD2 as D (7 bases). V shed 1 base and J shed 4 bases, with 12 bases lying between them. The germline V gene has CDR1 SGHVS and CDR2 FNYEAQ. The CDR3 consists of 15 residues. The CDR3, as DNA: TGTGCCAGCAGCTTAGTCGGGGGGCTATCAGATACGCAGTATTTT. Its translation is CASSLVGGLSDTQYF.

The genes are TRBV18 and TRBJ2-7, with TRBD1 matching 9 bases. Germline V gene data show CDR1 as KGHSH and CDR2 as LQKENI. Germline trimming cut 4 bases from V and 0 bases from J; bases unmatched to any gene: 7. The CDR3 length is 16 residues. In DNA, the CDR3 is TGTGCCAGCTCACGTACGCCGGGACAGGGCTCCTACGAGCAGTACTTC. As protein: CASSRTPGQGSYEQYF.

The chain uses TRBV6-5 and TRBJ2-1; D possibly corresponds to TRBD2 (6 bases). With 9 bases removed from V and 4 bases from J, the gap between germline ends came to 13 bases. The CDR3 runs 13 residues. CDR1 MNHEY and CDR2 SVGAGI come from the germline V gene. The CDR3 is CASSGLLYNEQFF. The CDR3 DNA follows: TGTGCCAGTTCGGGACTCCTTTACAATGAGCAGTTCTTC.

CDR3 region: CASSFALAGVNQETQYF. The CDR3 coding sequence is TGCGCCAGCAGCTTCGCTTTAGCGGGGGTGAACCAAGAGACCCAGTACTTC. The gene calls are TRBV5-1 and TRBJ2-5; TRBD2 agrees at 9 bases. V gave up 2 bases and J gave up 0 bases; unmatched junction bases: 8. CDR1 and CDR2 (germline): SGHRS, YFSETQ. There are 17 residues in the CDR3.

V is TRBV30 and J is TRBJ2-5; 7 nucleotides agree with TRBD1. Judging by the DNA end, TRBJ2-7 fits better; the J call may be wrong. CDR3 length: 13 amino acids. Germline V CDR1 and CDR2: GTSNPN, SVGIG (reference sequence). CDR3 amino acids: CAWSPRTGDEQYF. The CDR3 region has the DNA TGTGCCTGGAGTCCCCGGACAGGAGACGAGCAGTACTTC.

The chain is built from TRBV7-2 and TRBJ2-1; perhaps TRBD1 as D (6 bases). Germline V gene sequence: CDR1 SGHTA, CDR2 FQGNSA. Between the trimmed V and J ends, which lost 2 bases and 2 bases, there was a span of 16 bases. This CDR3 has 17 residues. CDR3 bases: TGTGCCAGCAGCTTATGGGGGAGCAGGGGCCCCTACAATGAGCAGTTCTTC. The encoded protein is CASSLWGSRGPYNEQFF.

The V gene is TRBV7-2, the J gene TRBJ1-1, with 10 nucleotides matching TRBD1. V shed 5 bases, J shed 6 bases, and the junction held 18 bases outside the gene matches. Germline values: CDR1 SGHTA, CDR2 FQGNSA. The CDR3 spans 18 residues. The CDR3 loop is CASSVPRDRGYLDAEAFF. CDR3 nucleotides: TGTGCCAGCAGCGTGCCTAGGGACAGGGGCTATTTGGACGCTGAAGCTTTCTTT.

The V gene is TRBV2, the J gene TRBJ1-1; 8 nucleotides align to TRBD1. CDR1 and CDR2 (germline): SNHLY, FYNNEI. This CDR3 contains 12 residues. With 4 bases clipped from V and 9 bases from J, the junction kept 4 bases outside the gene matches. CDR3 nucleotide sequence: TGTGCCAGCAGTGGGGGACAGGTAAAAGCTTTCTTT. It specifies CASSGGQVKAFF. The complete variable domain, with remaining parts taken from reference TRBV2 and TRBJ1-1, reads EPEVTQTPSHQVTQMGQEVILRCVPISNHLYFYWYRQILGQKVEFLVSFYNNEISEKSEIFDDQFSVERPDGSNFTLKIRSTKLEDSAMYFCASSGGQVKAFFGQGTRLTVV.

V usage is TRBV7-2 and J usage is TRBJ2-7; D gene uncertain. This CDR3 is built from 12 residues. Germline assignment: CDR1 SGHTA and CDR2 FQGNSA. V was trimmed by 6 bases and J by 4 bases, leaving 10 bases between them. CDR3 DNA: TGTGCCAGCAGTCCTTCCCGTTACGAGCAGTACTTC. This translates into CASSPSRYEQYF. Full variable domain (missing parts from reference TRBV7-2 and TRBJ2-7): GAGVSQSPSNKVTEKGKDVELRCDPISGHTALYWYRQSLGQGLEFLIYFQGNSAPDKSGLPSDRFSAERTGGSVSTLTIQRTQQEDSAVYLCASSPSRYEQYFGPGTRLTVT.

The chain uses TRBV30 and TRBJ2-3; a possible D gene is TRBD1 (5 bases). This CDR3 region has 11 residues. The germline CDR1 and CDR2 sequences are GTSNPN and SVGIG (reference sequence). The ends were cut back, 1 base at V and 6 bases at J, with 5 bases in the middle. The CDR3 sequence is CAWSDRDTQYF. CDR3 sequence (DNA): TGTGCCTGGAGTGACAGGGATACGCAGTATTTT.

The chain recombines TRBV4-3 with TRBJ2-1; 7 positions agree with TRBD2. Germline V gene lookup returns CDR1 LGHNA and CDR2 YSLEER. This CDR3 spans 19 amino acids. The ends lost 1 base at V and 9 bases at J; junction bases unmatched: 21. DNA for the CDR3: TGCGCCAGCAGCCAAGCCTTTATTGGAGGACTAGGCCTTGGGGGTGAGCAGTTCTTC. This translates into CASSQAFIGGLGLGGEQFF.

V is TRBV6-6 and J is TRBJ2-5; no clear D. This CDR3 has 14 amino acids. Germline values: CDR1 MNHNY, CDR2 SVGAGI (reference sequence). Between the trimmed V and J ends, which lost 5 bases and 1 base, there was a span of 11 bases. CDR3 sequence reads: CASSQQIPQETQYF. The CDR3 DNA is TGTGCCAGCAGTCAACAAATACCCCAAGAGACCCAGTACTTC.